This note documents a single TCR beta chain sequence. The antigen is undetermined. The data stem from a study of cytomegalovirus exposure and HLA in healthy donors. Study-level points and caveats: Per a prior analysis, the majority of TCR beta V segments were productive roughly 90% or roughly 30% of the time. More than 150 TCR beta chains were listed as cytomegalovirus-associated.

V dropped 7 bases and J dropped 7; count of bases not matched to a gene: 8. CDR1 and CDR2 (germline): LNHDA, SQIVND (reference sequence). The CDR3 contains 14 residues. PCR used 60 Vbeta primers and 13 Jbeta primers. TCRdb's copy holds only in-frame clones and misses some; the assay was immunoSEQ multiplex PCR. The sample includes approximately 160,000 clones, just over 75% of them seen just once. V is TRBV19 and J is TRBJ2-1, with 9 bases identical to TRBD1. This clonotype originated in a woman in her forties in good health and CMV-seronegative. Input material: PBMCs. The CDR3 DNA reads TGTGCCAGTATCGGACAGGGGATGGGGAATGAGCAGTTCTTC. Residues: CASIGQGMGNEQFF.